Detailed here is one T cell receptor (beta chain). This entry comes from a study of blood T cell repertoires in COVID-19. Per the study methods: Reference gene primer amplification gave nucleated cell count estimates. Method: immunoSEQ multiplex PCR; TCRdb's copy keeps in-frame clones and lacks some. V and J calls and clone size follow that table, whereas D and trimming were derived from the DNA. The sample lists roughly 280,000 clones, about 86% occurring once. The TCR was taken from a man aged 25-40 years with active or convalescent COVID-19. The sample was peripheral blood.

CDR3 protein: CASSLRVAKTEAFF. DNA for the CDR3: TGTGCCAGCAGCTTACGGGTGGCGAAAACTGAAGCTTTCTTT. The chain is built from TRBV11-2 and TRBJ1-1; D remains unclear. CDR3 length: 14 amino acids. V was cut by 2 bases and J by 5 bases, with 12 bases left in between. Germline assignment: CDR1 SGHAT and CDR2 FQNNGV.